Only one count was recorded for the clone carrying this T cell receptor beta chain. Its antigen is unknown. The CDR3 sequence is 16 residues long. V was clipped by 0 bases and J by 2 bases; unmatched bases: 4. CDR1 and CDR2 from the germline V gene are SGHRS and YFSETQ. This specimen comes from a study of T cell responses to AZD1222 COVID-19 vaccine. General observations from the study: Recipients of two AZD1222 doses showed rising Spike-specific TCR breadth and depth.

Repertoires were generated with immunoSEQ multiplex PCR, while TCRdb's copy carries only in-frame clones and drops some. The sample shows about 120,000 clones, approximately 90% of them seen only once. The receptor was derived from an adult in good health. V and J are TRBV5-1 and TRBJ2-3; 9 nucleotides line up with TRBD2. The sample in question was peripheral blood, obtained on day 0 of AZD1222 vaccination. CDR3 DNA sequence: TGCGCCAGCAGCTTGGTGACTAGCGGTCCCACAGATACGCAGTATTTT. It yields the protein CASSLVTSGPTDTQYF.